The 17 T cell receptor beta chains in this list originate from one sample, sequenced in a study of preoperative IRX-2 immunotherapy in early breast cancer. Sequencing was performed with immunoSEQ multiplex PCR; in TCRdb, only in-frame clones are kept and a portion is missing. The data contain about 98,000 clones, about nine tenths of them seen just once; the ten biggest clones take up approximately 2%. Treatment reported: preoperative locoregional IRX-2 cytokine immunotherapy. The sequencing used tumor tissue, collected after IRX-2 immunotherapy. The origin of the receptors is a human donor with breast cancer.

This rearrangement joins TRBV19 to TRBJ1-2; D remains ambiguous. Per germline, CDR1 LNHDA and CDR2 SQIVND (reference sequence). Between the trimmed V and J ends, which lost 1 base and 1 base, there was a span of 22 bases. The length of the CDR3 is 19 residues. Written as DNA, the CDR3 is TGTGCCAGTAGTATAGCCTTGACGGGAGGAGGCCTTCATAACTATGGCTACACCTTC. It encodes CASSIALTGGGLHNYGYTF.

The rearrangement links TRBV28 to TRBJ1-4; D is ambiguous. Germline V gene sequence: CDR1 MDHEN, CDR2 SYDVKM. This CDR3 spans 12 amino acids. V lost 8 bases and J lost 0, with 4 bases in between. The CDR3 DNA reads TGTGCCAGCGTCACAACTAATGAAAAACTGTTTTTT. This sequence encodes CASVTTNEKLFF. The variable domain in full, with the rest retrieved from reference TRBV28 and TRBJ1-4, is DVKVTQSSRYLVKRTGEKVFLECVQDMDHENMFWYRQDPGLGLRLIYFSYDVKMKEKGDIPEGYSVSREKKERFSLILESASTNQTSMYLCASVTTNEKLFFGSGTQLSVL.

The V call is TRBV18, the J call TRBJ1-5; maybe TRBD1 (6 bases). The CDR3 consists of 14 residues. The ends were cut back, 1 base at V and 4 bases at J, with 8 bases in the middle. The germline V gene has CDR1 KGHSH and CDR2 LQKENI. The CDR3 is CASSPQGGNQPQHF. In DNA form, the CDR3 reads TGTGCCAGCTCACCACAAGGGGGGAATCAGCCCCAGCATTTT. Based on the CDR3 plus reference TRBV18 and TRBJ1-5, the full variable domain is NAGVMQNPRHLVRRRGQEARLRCSPMKGHSHVYWYRQLPEEGLKFMVYLQKENIIDESGMPKERFSAEFPKEGPSILRIQQVVRGDSAAYFCASSPQGGNQPQHFGDGTRLSIL.

CDR3 DNA: TGCGCCAGCAGCCAAGTCCCGGGACAGAGGGGAGGACAGCCCCAGCATTTT. This encodes CASSQVPGQRGGQPQHF. The chain recombines TRBV1 with TRBJ1-5; TRBD1, as called in the table, went unchecked against the DNA. TRBV1 is tagged as a pseudogene. This CDR3 is built from 17 residues.

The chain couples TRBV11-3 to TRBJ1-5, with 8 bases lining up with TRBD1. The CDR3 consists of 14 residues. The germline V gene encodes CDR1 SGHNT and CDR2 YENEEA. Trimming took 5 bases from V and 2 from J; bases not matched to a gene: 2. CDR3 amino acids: CASSKTGGNQPQHF. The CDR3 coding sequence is TGTGCCAGCAGCAAGACAGGGGGCAATCAGCCCCAGCATTTT.

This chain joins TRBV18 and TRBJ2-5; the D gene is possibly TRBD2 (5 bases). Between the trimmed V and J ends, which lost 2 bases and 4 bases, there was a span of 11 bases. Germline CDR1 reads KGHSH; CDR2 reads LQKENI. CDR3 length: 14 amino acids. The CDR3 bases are TGTGCCAGCTCACCATCCGGGGTGGGAGAGACCCAGTACTTC. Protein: CASSPSGVGETQYF.

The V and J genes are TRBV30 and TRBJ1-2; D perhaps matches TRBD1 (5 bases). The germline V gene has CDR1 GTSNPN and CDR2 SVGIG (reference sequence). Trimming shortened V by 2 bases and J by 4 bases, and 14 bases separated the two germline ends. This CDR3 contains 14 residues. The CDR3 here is CAWSPRGGTYGYTF. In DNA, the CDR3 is TGTGCCTGGAGTCCACGGGGGGGGACCTATGGCTACACCTTC.

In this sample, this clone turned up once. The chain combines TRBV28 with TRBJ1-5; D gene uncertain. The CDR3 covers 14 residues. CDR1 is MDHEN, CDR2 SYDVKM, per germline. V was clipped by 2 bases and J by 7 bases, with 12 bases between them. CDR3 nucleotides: TGTGCCAGCAGTTTAACCCCTCCGTGGCAGCCCCAGCATTTT. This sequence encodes CASSLTPPWQPQHF.

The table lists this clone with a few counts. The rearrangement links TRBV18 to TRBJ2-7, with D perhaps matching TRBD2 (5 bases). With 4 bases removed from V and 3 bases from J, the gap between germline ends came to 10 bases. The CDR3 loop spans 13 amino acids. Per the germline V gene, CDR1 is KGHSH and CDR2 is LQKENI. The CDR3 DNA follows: TGTGCCAGCTCACACGGGGAGATCTACGAGCAGTACTTC. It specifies CASSHGEIYEQYF. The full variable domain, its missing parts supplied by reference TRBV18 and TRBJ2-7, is NAGVMQNPRHLVRRRGQEARLRCSPMKGHSHVYWYRQLPEEGLKFMVYLQKENIIDESGMPKERFSAEFPKEGPSILRIQQVVRGDSAAYFCASSHGEIYEQYFGPGTRLTVT.

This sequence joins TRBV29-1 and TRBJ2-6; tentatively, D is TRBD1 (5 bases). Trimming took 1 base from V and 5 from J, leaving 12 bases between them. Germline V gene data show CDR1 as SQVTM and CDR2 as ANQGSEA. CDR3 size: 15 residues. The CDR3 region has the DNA TGCAGCGTTGAAGTCTTCCAGGGCCGGGCCAACGTCCTGACTTTC. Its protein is CSVEVFQGRANVLTF.

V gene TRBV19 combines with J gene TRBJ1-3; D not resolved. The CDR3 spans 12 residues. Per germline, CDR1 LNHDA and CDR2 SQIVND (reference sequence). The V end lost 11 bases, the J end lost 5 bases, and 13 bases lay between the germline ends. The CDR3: CASPGRRNTIYF. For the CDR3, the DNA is TGTGCCTCCCCCGGCAGGCGAAACACCATATATTTT. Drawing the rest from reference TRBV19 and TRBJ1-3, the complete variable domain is DGGITQSPKYLFRKEGQNVTLSCEQNLNHDAMYWYRQDPGQGLRLIYYSQIVNDFQKGDIAEGYSVSREKKESFPLTVTSAQKNPTAFYLCASPGRRNTIYFGEGSWLTVV.

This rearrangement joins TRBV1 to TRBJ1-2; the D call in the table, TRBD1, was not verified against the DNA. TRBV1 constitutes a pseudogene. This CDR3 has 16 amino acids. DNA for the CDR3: TGCGCCAGCAGTTCCAGACAGGGGGCGAAGAATCCTGGCTACACCTTC. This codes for CASSSRQGAKNPGYTF.

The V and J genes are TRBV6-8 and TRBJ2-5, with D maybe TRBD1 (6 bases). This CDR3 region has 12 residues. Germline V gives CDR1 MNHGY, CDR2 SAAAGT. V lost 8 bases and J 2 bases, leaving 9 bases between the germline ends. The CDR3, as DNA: TGTGCCAGCGCTGGACAGCAAGAGACCCAGTACTTC. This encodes CASAGQQETQYF.

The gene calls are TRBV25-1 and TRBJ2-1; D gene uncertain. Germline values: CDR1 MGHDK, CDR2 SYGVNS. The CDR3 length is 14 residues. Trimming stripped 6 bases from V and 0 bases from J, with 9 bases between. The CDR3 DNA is TGTGCCAGCAGCCGGAAGGGCTCCTACAATGAGCAGTTCTTC. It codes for CASSRKGSYNEQFF.

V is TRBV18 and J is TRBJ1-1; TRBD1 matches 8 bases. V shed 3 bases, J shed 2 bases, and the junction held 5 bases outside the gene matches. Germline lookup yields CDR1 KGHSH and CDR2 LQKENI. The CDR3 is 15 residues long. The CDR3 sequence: CASSPSGGGNTEAFF. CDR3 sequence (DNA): TGTGCCAGCTCACCGTCAGGGGGCGGAAACACTGAAGCTTTCTTT.

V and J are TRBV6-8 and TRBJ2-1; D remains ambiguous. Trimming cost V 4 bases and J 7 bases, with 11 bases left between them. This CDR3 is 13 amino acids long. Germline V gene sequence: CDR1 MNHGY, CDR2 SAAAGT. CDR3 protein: CASSSDQRNEQFF. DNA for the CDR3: TGTGCCAGCAGTTCGGACCAGAGGAATGAGCAGTTCTTC.

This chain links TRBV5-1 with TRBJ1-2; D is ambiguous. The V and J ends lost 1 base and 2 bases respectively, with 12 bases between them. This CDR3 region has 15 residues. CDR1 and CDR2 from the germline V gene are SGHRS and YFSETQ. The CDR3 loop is CASSLYGEHNYGYTF. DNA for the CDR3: TGCGCCAGCAGCTTGTATGGTGAGCACAACTATGGCTACACCTTC.